A selection of T cell receptor beta chains follows, all from one sample in a study of blood T cell repertoires in COVID-19. Assay used: immunoSEQ multiplex PCR; TCRdb lists only in-frame clones, some missing. The repertoire holds around 100,000 clones, with more than 75% as singletons. Sequencing used peripheral blood. The source is a man aged 70 or older with acute or convalescent COVID-19. CDR3s include the opening cysteine and the closing phenylalanine or tryptophan. D genes are given only for firm matches. A clone size is listed for some rows: how often the clone was seen (once, few, many), or a class if it is expanded.

d_call j_call clone_size v_call cdr3_length cdr3_aa cdr3_nt
TRBD1 TRBJ1-3 . TRBV28 16 CASSLSRDRSGNTIYF TGTGCCAGCAGTTTAAGCAGGGACAGGTCTGGAAACACCATATATTTT
. TRBJ2-3 . TRBV5-6 17 CASSLKTGGASTDTQYF TGTGCCAGCAGCTTGAAGACCGGCGGGGCCAGCACAGATACGCAGTATTTT
TRBD1 TRBJ1-3 . TRBV28 16 CASSTGQVALENTIYF TGTGCCAGCAGTACCGGACAGGTTGCACTGGAAAACACCATATATTTT
. TRBJ2-2 . TRBV18 19 CASSPPNRETLANTGELFF TGTGCCAGCTCACCACCGAATCGAGAGACTCTCGCGAACACCGGGGAGCTGTTTTTT
TRBD2 TRBJ2-7 . TRBV7-2 15 CASRQTSGGSYEQYF TGTGCCAGCAGGCAGACTAGCGGGGGTTCCTACGAGCAGTACTTC
. TRBJ2-5 few TRBV24-1 14 CATSDLGDQETQYF TGTGCCACCAGTGATTTAGGGGACCAAGAGACCCAGTACTTC
. TRBJ2-5 . TRBV12-5 15 CASGLDGQPQETQYF TGTGCTAGTGGTTTGGATGGACAGCCTCAAGAGACCCAGTACTTC
TRBD1 TRBJ1-1 . TRBV5-1 18 CASSWVSISGQEGTEAFF TGCGCCAGCAGCTGGGTCTCTATTTCGGGACAGGAGGGCACTGAAGCTTTCTTT
. TRBJ1-2 . TRBV2 12 CASSPGRDGYTF TGTGCCAGCAGCCCCGGGAGGGATGGCTACACCTTC
. TRBJ2-5 . TRBV28 11 CASSGPRAQYF TGTGCCAGCAGTGGTCCGAGGGCCCAGTACTTC